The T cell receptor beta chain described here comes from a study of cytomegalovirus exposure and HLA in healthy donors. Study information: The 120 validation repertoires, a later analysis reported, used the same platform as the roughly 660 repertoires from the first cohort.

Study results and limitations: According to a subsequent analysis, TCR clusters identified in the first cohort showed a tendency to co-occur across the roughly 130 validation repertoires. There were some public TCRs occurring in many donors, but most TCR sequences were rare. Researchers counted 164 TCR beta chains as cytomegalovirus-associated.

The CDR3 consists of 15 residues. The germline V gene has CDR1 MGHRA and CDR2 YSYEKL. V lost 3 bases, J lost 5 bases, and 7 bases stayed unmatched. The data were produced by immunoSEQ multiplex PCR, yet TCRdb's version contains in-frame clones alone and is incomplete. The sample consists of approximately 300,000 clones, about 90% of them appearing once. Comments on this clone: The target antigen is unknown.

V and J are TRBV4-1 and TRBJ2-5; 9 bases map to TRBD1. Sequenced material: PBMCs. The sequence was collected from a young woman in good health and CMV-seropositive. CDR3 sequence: CASSHPVGQGETQYF. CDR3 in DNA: TGCGCCAGCAGCCACCCTGTAGGACAGGGGGAGACCCAGTACTTC.